A single sample is the source of the 10 T cell receptor beta chains below, sequenced in a study of tumor-infiltrating lymphocytes in primary liver carcinoma (TCRdb year 2017). Blood RNA was extracted from unsorted whole blood using TRIzol reagent, and germline DNA was obtained with the DNeasy Blood & Tissue kit. Sequencer: Illumina HiSeq 2500. Using a constant-region primer and ProtoScript II reverse transcriptase, TCRbeta-specific cDNA was reverse-transcribed from 500 to 650 ng total RNA. TCRbeta libraries were built with three nested multiplex PCR rounds, a slightly modified ARM-PCR procedure. Each of the first two PCR rounds ran for around 9 cycles and used multiplex TRBV1-TRBV30 forward primers together with a Cbeta reverse primer. TCRdb reprocessed the public reads (quality trimming at Q25 with fastp, clone calling with MiXCR) and kept in-frame beta chains. Merged by CDR3 protein, the rows form single entries marked with the most common genes and DNA. This sample holds 250,000 to 350,000 distinct CDR3 sequences; 50% to 60% were observed only once. The top ten clones comprise about 18% of the sample.

Input material: peripheral blood. The receptors were gathered from a woman aged 25 to 39 with primary liver carcinoma and hepatitis B virus infection.

This rearrangement joins TRBV5-1 to TRBJ2-1; D is perhaps TRBD1 (6 bases). Between the trimmed V and J ends, which lost 4 bases and 8 bases, there was a span of 13 bases. The CDR3 is 13 amino acids. Germline CDR1 and CDR2: SGHRS and YFSETQ. The CDR3 DNA reads TGCGCCAGCAGCCTGTCAGGGACACATGAGCAGTTCTTC. Amino acids: CASSLSGTHEQFF.

With respect to this clonotype: It may be a read error: a sequence one base away is much more abundant. The chain uses TRBV12-5 and TRBJ2-1; D possibly matches TRBD1 or TRBD2 (6 bases each). V lost 7 bases and J 5 bases, leaving 18 bases between the germline ends. Germline assignment: CDR1 LGHNT and CDR2 FRNRAP. CDR3 length: 15 amino acids. The CDR3 nucleotides read TGTGCTAGTGCACAGACTAGGGGGGCTGACAATGAGCAGTTCTTC. Protein sequence: CASAQTRGADNEQFF.

This clonotype was detected a few times. The V and J genes are TRBV7-9 and TRBJ2-1; 11 nucleotides align to TRBD2. V trimming: 1 base; J trimming: 9 bases; junction bases outside the gene matches: 8. The CDR3 sequence is 16 residues long. CDR1 and CDR2 from the germline V gene are SEHNR and FQNEAQ (reference sequence). Here the CDR3 DNA reads TGTGCCAGCAGCTTAGGGGGGGGCCTAGCGGGAGGTGAGCAGTTCTTC. This translates into CASSLGGGLAGGEQFF.

V usage is TRBV29-1 and J usage is TRBJ2-6; no firm D call. The CDR3 has 14 amino acids. Trimming stripped 2 bases from V and 5 bases from J, with 10 bases between. Germline lookup yields CDR1 SQVTM and CDR2 ANQGSEA. CDR3: CSVEQAGRANVLTF. CDR3 DNA sequence: TGCAGCGTTGAACAGGCAGGCAGGGCCAACGTCCTGACTTTC.

This chain connects TRBV6-1 to TRBJ2-3; 7 bases are a match to TRBD2. The germline gives CDR1 MNHNS, CDR2 SASEGT. After removal of 3 bases from V and 2 bases from J, the junction contained 5 bases not matched to a gene. There are 15 residues in the CDR3. The CDR3, as DNA: TGTGCCAGCAGTGAGACGGGGAGGGTCACAGATACGCAGTATTTT. Translated, it gives CASSETGRVTDTQYF.

As regards this clonotype: The CDR3 does not close with the conserved phenylalanine or tryptophan, likely indicating a read error. V usage is TRBV12-3 or TRBV12-4 and J usage is TRBJ2-4, with unresolved D. V lost 5 bases and J 0 bases, leaving 8 bases between the germline ends. This CDR3 has 14 residues. For the CDR3, the DNA is TGTGCCAGCAGTGAACCAGGAGCCAAAAACATTCAGTACATC. It encodes CASSEPGAKNIQYI.

Notes on this clonotype: One end of the junction does not line up with germline, which may come from a read error. CDR3 sequence: CASRGGGLAGGPGYNEHFF. CDR3 in DNA: TGTGCCAGCAGGGGGGGGGGACTAGCGGGAGGGCCGGGGTACAATGAGCACTTCTTC. The chain couples TRBV11-2 to TRBJ2-1; TRBD2 aligns across 16 bases. CDR1 is SGHAT and CDR2 is FQNNGV in the germline V gene. The CDR3 sequence is 19 residues long.

As for this clonotype: It is likely a read error, because the conserved phenylalanine at the end of the CDR3 is missing. The rearrangement uses TRBV6-1 and TRBJ1-2; 8 bases are a match to TRBD1. Germline-derived CDR1 and CDR2 are MNHNS and SASEGT. V trimming: 3 bases; J trimming: 5 bases; junction bases outside the gene matches: 8. This CDR3 is built from 15 residues. Written as DNA, the CDR3 is TGTGCCAGCAGTGAGAGGGACAGGCAATCGTATGGCTACACCTCC. It codes for CASSERDRQSYGYTS.

As concerns this clonotype: This sequence may be a read error, since a much larger clone differs from it by one base. This chain uses TRBV29-1 with TRBJ1-5; 7 positions match TRBD1. Losses at the gene ends were 6 bases for V and 11 bases for J; bases not matched to a gene: 13. Germline V lookup: CDR1 SQVTM, CDR2 ANQGSEA. CDR3 length equals 13 residues. CDR3 in amino acids: CSVSNAQGQSQHF. The CDR3 region has the DNA TGCAGCGTATCAAATGCTCAGGGACAGTCCCAGCATTTT.

This clonotype was counted at least ten times. The chain's CDR3 is CASSLDSEQYF. The CDR3, as DNA: TGTGCCAGCAGCTTAGATAGCGAGCAGTACTTC. The chain couples TRBV11-2 to TRBJ2-7; D ambiguous. This CDR3 has 11 amino acids. The V end lost 0 bases, the J end lost 6 bases, and 3 bases lay between the germline ends. Germline V gene sequence: CDR1 SGHAT, CDR2 FQNNGV.